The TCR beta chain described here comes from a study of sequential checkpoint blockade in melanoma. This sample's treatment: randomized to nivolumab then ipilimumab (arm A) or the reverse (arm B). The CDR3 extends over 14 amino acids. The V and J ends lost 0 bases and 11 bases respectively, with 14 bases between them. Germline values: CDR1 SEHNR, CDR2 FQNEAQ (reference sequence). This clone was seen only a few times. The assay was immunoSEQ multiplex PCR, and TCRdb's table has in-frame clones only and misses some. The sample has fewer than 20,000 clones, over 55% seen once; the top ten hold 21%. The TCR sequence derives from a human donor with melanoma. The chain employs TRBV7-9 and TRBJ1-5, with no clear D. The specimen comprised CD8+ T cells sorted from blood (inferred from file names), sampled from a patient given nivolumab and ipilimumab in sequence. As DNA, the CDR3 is TGTGCCAGCAGCTTAGCCCCGGGAACCACGGCCCAGCATTTT. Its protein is CASSLAPGTTAQHF. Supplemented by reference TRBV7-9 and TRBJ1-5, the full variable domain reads DTGVSQNPRHKITKRGQNVTFRCDPISEHNRLYWYRQTLGQGPEFLTYFQNEAQLEKSRLLSDRFSAERPKGSFSTLEIQRTEQGDSAMYLCASSLAPGTTAQHFGDGTRLSIL.